A selection of T cell receptor beta chains follows, all from one sample in a study of OX40 agonist ivuxolimab in advanced cancers. Assay used: immunoSEQ multiplex PCR; TCRdb lists only in-frame clones, some missing. The sample holds about 49,000 clones, roughly 85% seen once. The input for sequencing was CD4+ or CD8+ T cells sorted from blood, taken in a trial of the OX40 agonist ivuxolimab. These TCRs come from an adult with an advanced solid tumor such as melanoma, head and neck, liver or kidney cancer. Both conserved end residues are part of each CDR3. The D gene is left open where the match is weak. A clone size is listed for some rows: how often the clone was seen (once, few, many), or a class if it is expanded.

D gene | clone size | J gene | V gene | CDR3 DNA | CDR3 protein
- | - | TRBJ1-1 | TRBV5-1 | TGCGCCAGCAGCTCACGAGCGACAGCTCTGAACACTGAAGCTTTCTTT | CASSSRATALNTEAFF
- | - | TRBJ2-1 | TRBV18 | TGTGCCAGCTCACCAGGGGGGTTCGGGTTCTTC | CASSPGGFGFF
- | - | TRBJ1-2 | TRBV19 | TGTGCCAGTAGCCTTGTGTTATCGGCTAACTATGGCTACACCTTC | CASSLVLSANYGYTF
TRBD1 | few | TRBJ2-5 | TRBV10-1 | TGCGCCAGCAGCCGGGGACAGGGCGCCCGCCAAGAGACCCAGTACTTC | CASSRGQGARQETQYF
TRBD1 | - | TRBJ1-2 | TRBV6-1 | TGTGCCAGCAGCCAGGGGGGGAACTATGGCTACACCTTC | CASSQGGNYGYTF
TRBD1 | - | TRBJ2-7 | TRBV5-6 | TGTGCCAGCAGCTTAGCCGGGACAGGGGGGTTATACGAGCAGTACTTC | CASSLAGTGGLYEQYF
- | - | TRBJ1-5 | TRBV6-4 | TGTGCCAGCAGTGACGAAAGGGATCAGCCCCAGCATTTT | CASSDERDQPQHF
TRBD1 | few | TRBJ2-5 | TRBV6-1 | TGTGCCAGCAGTGAAATTCCAGGGGGATTGGAGACCCAGTACTTC | CASSEIPGGLETQYF
TRBD2 | - | TRBJ2-3 | TRBV5-1 | TGCGCCAGCAGCCTGTTTAGCGGGAGGGGCACAGATACGCAGTATTTT | CASSLFSGRGTDTQYF
TRBD2 | - | TRBJ2-7 | TRBV7-6 | TGTGCCAGCAGCTTAAGCGGGAGAGGCGAGCAGTACTTC | CASSLSGRGEQYF
- | - | TRBJ2-1 | TRBV19 | TGTGCCAGTAGTATAGTTTCTATCGGGCCCCCGGTGTACAATGAGCAGTTCTTC | CASSIVSIGPPVYNEQFF
TRBD2 | - | TRBJ2-3 | TRBV30 | TGTGCCCTGCTTGGCGGGAGGGCTGTTAGTACAGATACGCAGTATTTT | CALLGGRAVSTDTQYF
- | - | TRBJ2-7 | TRBV2 | TGTGCCAGCAGTCTCCCGCTCACCTACGAGCAGTACTTC | CASSLPLTYEQYF
- | few | TRBJ1-2 | TRBV25-1 | TGTGCCAGCAGTGAAATCTTCGGGAGTGGCTACACCTTC | CASSEIFGSGYTF
TRBD1 | - | TRBJ2-3 | TRBV30 | TGTGCCTGGAGCCGGGGACAGGGGGCAGATACGCAGTATTTT | CAWSRGQGADTQYF
- | medium-sized | TRBJ1-3 | TRBV11-2 | TGTGCCAGCAGCCGTCAAGGCGGGGGATCATCTGGAAACACCATATATTTT | CASSRQGGGSSGNTIYF
TRBD1 | - | TRBJ2-4 | TRBV6-1 | TGTGCCAGCAGTGAAGTACAGGGGGTCGTTCAGTACTTC | CASSEVQGVVQYF
- | - | TRBJ2-6 | TRBV2 | TGTGCCAGCAGCCCAGGACCCAGTCCTTTCTCTGGGGCCAACGTCCTGACTTTC | CASSPGPSPFSGANVLTF
- | - | TRBJ2-5 | TRBV27 | TGTGCCAGCAGTTTATTGGTGGAAGAGACCCAGTACTTC | CASSLLVEETQYF
TRBD1 | - | TRBJ2-2 | TRBV5-1 | TGCGCCAGCAGCTTGGACGGACAGGGTGGAACCGGGGAGCTGTTTTTT | CASSLDGQGGTGELFF
- | few | TRBJ2-2 | TRBV5-4 | TGTGCCAGCTATTCCAATAAAGGGCCCACCGGGGAGCTGTTTTTT | CASYSNKGPTGELFF
- | - | TRBJ2-2 | TRBV10-1 | TGCGCCAGCATAAACACGGAGACCGGGGAGCTGTTTTTT | CASINTETGELFF
TRBD1 | few | TRBJ1-2 | TRBV2 | TGTGCCAGCAGTGGGCAGGGGGCCACAACTAACTATGGCTACACCTTC | CASSGQGATTNYGYTF
- | - | TRBJ1-1 | TRBV6-5 | TGTGCCAGCAGTTTCGGCTCCGCGGGTTGGGCTTTCTTT | CASSFGSAGWAFF
- | - | TRBJ1-1 | TRBV10-1 | TGCGCCAGCAGTGACCGTACAGGGTGGGGGACTGAAGCTTTCTTT | CASSDRTGWGTEAFF
TRBD1 | - | TRBJ2-1 | TRBV18 | TGTGCCAGCTCACCATGGGGGACAGGGGTTGATGAGCAGTTCTTC | CASSPWGTGVDEQFF
TRBD2 | - | TRBJ2-7 | TRBV11-2 | TGTGCCAGCAGCTTAGGGGATAGCGGGAGCTCCTACGAGCAGTACTTC | CASSLGDSGSSYEQYF
TRBD1 | - | TRBJ2-7 | TRBV5-4 | TGTGCCAGCAGCTTCCCGACAGGGACCGAGCAGTACTTC | CASSFPTGTEQYF
TRBD1 | - | TRBJ1-2 | TRBV2 | TGTGCCAGCAGTCTTGGACAGGCGTTCTACACCTTC | CASSLGQAFYTF
- | - | TRBJ1-1 | TRBV4-1 | TGCGCCAGCAGCACCCGACAGAGGAACACTGAAGCTTTCTTT | CASSTRQRNTEAFF
TRBD1 | - | TRBJ2-2 | TRBV18 | TGTGCCAGCTCACCACCGAATTCCAGGGGGCTTAACACCGGGGAGCTGTTTTTT | CASSPPNSRGLNTGELFF
- | once | TRBJ1-1 | TRBV6-6 | TGTGCCAGCTCCTATTCGCGGGGGCCCGGCGATAAAGCTTTCTTT | CASSYSRGPGDKAFF
- | - | TRBJ1-5 | TRBV18 | TGTGCCAGCTCACCTTTTAGCAATCAGCCCCAGCATTTT | CASSPFSNQPQHF
TRBD1 | - | TRBJ2-2 | TRBV5-1 | TGCGCCAGCAGCGTAGACAGGGGGAACACCGGGGAGCTGTTTTTT | CASSVDRGNTGELFF
- | - | TRBJ1-5 | TRBV10-1 | TGCGCCAGCACCCTATTGGGACGGGGAAATGGGCCCCAGCATTTT | CASTLLGRGNGPQHF
TRBD2 | - | TRBJ2-1 | TRBV11-3 | TGTGCCAGCAGCTCGGGACTAGCGAACAATGAGCAGTTCTTC | CASSSGLANNEQFF
TRBD1 | - | TRBJ2-5 | TRBV19 | TGTGCCAGTAGTAGTCCCGGGACAGGGATCGAGACCCAGTACTTC | CASSSPGTGIETQYF